These 23 T cell receptor beta chains were sequenced from one sample in a study of technical replicates of blood from a few donors. Assay: immunoSEQ multiplex PCR; the TCRdb copy retains only in-frame clones and omits some. This table holds about 83,000 clones, under 95% found once. Sequencing used T cells isolated from PBMCs. These receptors came from a human donor in good health.

The rearrangement links TRBV7-3 to TRBJ1-2, with D possibly being TRBD1 (6 bases). With 4 bases removed from V and 6 bases from J, the gap between germline ends came to 15 bases. There are 14 residues in the CDR3. Germline V CDR1 and CDR2: SGHTA, FQGTGA. The CDR3 DNA reads as TGTGCCAGCAGCTCAAATGGGGGCCCGGATGGCTACACCTTC. Amino acid sequence: CASSSNGGPDGYTF.

The chain uses TRBV28 and TRBJ2-5; 11 nucleotides line up with TRBD2. The CDR3 totals 14 residues. V lost 9 bases and J lost 4; bases outside the gene matches: 7. Germline CDR1 reads MDHEN; CDR2 reads SYDVKM. This CDR3 reads CASYSGGGRETQYF. The CDR3 DNA follows: TGTGCCAGTTATAGCGGGGGGGGAAGAGAGACCCAGTACTTC.

This sequence joins TRBV19 and TRBJ2-7; TRBD2 matches 7 bases. V was clipped by 0 bases and J by 0 bases; unmatched bases: 2. This CDR3 spans 15 amino acids. Per the germline V gene, CDR1 is LNHDA and CDR2 is SQIVND (reference sequence). The CDR3 DNA follows: TGTGCCAGTAGTATAGATCTAGCGGCCTCCTACGAGCAGTACTTC. Protein: CASSIDLAASYEQYF.

The rearrangement joins TRBV5-4 to TRBJ2-1; TRBD2 matches 10 bases. V lost 1 base to trimming and J lost 7 bases; unmatched junction nucleotides: 2. The length of the CDR3 is 14 residues. Germline CDR1 SGHNT, CDR2 YYREEE (reference sequence). Here the CDR3 reads CASSLQRGGNEQFF. CDR3 DNA: TGTGCCAGCAGCTTGCAGCGGGGGGGTAATGAGCAGTTCTTC.

This chain uses TRBV6-1 with TRBJ2-7, with 12 positions matching TRBD1. The CDR3 extends over 13 amino acids. The J segment lost 7 bases and the V segment lost 9 bases, leaving 7 bases of the junction unmatched. Germline lookup yields CDR1 MNHNS and CDR2 SASEGT. The CDR3 nucleotides read TGTGCCAGTACGGGACAGGGGGCGGATGAGCAGTACTTC. This codes for CASTGQGADEQYF.

This clone was observed once. The rearrangement uses TRBV27 and TRBJ2-2; a weak D match, TRBD2 (6 bases). The ends were cut back, 6 bases at V and 1 base at J, with 9 bases in the middle. Germline V CDR1 and CDR2: MNHEY, SMNVEV (reference sequence). This CDR3 is 14 amino acids long. The CDR3 bases are TGTGCCAGCAGCCATAGCGGGAACACCGGGGAGCTGTTTTTT. It encodes CASSHSGNTGELFF.

The chain recombines TRBV5-1 with TRBJ2-5; TRBD1 might be the D (5 bases). This CDR3 comprises 13 residues. Deletions cut 3 bases from V and 5 bases from J, with 11 bases between. The V gene's germline CDR1 is SGHRS and CDR2 YFSETQ. CDR3 sequence: CASSSGSGETQYF. CDR3 coding DNA: TGCGCCAGCAGCTCTGGGTCAGGGGAGACCCAGTACTTC.

The chain employs TRBV19 and TRBJ1-1; perhaps TRBD1 as D (6 bases). CDR1 is LNHDA, CDR2 SQIVND, per germline (reference sequence). V was trimmed by 10 bases and J by 0 bases, leaving 12 bases between them. CDR3 length: 13 amino acids. The CDR3 nucleotides read TGTGCCACCAGGACAGATATGAACACTGAAGCTTTCTTT. Translated: CATRTDMNTEAFF. The full variable domain, its missing parts supplied by reference TRBV19 and TRBJ1-1, is DGGITQSPKYLFRKEGQNVTLSCEQNLNHDAMYWYRQDPGQGLRLIYYSQIVNDFQKGDIAEGYSVSREKKESFPLTVTSAQKNPTAFYLCATRTDMNTEAFFGQGTRLTVV.

V gene TRBV7-6 combines with J gene TRBJ2-7; weak D call: TRBD1 (6 bases). Trimming removed 1 base at V and 5 bases at J, with 15 bases between. Per the germline V gene, CDR1 is SGHVS and CDR2 is FNYEAQ. This CDR3 region has 15 residues. CDR3 bases: TGTGCCAGCAGCTTAGTAGGGAACAGGGTGCACGAGCAGTACTTC. It codes for CASSLVGNRVHEQYF.

The chain is built from TRBV6-1 and TRBJ1-1; D is ambiguous. CDR3 length: 13 amino acids. Germline CDR1 reads MNHNS; CDR2 reads SASEGT. The V gene lost 1 base and the J gene lost 5 bases, with 8 bases spanning the gap. This chain's CDR3 is CASSEVGRTEAFF. The CDR3 DNA sequence: TGTGCCAGCAGTGAAGTGGGGAGGACTGAAGCTTTCTTT.

The rearrangement uses TRBV29-1 and TRBJ2-7; TRBD2 matches 11 bases. There are 15 residues in the CDR3. Unmatched junction bases numbered 9, after V lost 8 bases and J lost 0 bases. Per the germline V gene, CDR1 is SQVTM and CDR2 is ANQGSEA. The CDR3, as DNA: TGCAGCTCAATGCTAGGGACTAGCGGCTCCTACGAGCAGTACTTC. Encoded protein: CSSMLGTSGSYEQYF.

The genes are TRBV9 and TRBJ2-2, with 12 bases matching TRBD1. Germline values: CDR1 SGDLS, CDR2 YYNGEE. Trimming took 4 bases from V and 6 from J; bases not matched to a gene: 7. The CDR3 has 16 amino acids. CDR3 amino acids: CASSPRDRGPSGELFF. The CDR3 DNA sequence: TGTGCCAGCAGCCCCCGGGACAGGGGGCCGTCCGGGGAGCTGTTTTTT.

V and J are TRBV7-2 and TRBJ1-2, with D possibly TRBD1 on 6 matching bases. Germline CDR1 and CDR2: SGHTA and FQGNSA. Trimming cost V 5 bases and J 8 bases, with 24 bases left between them. The CDR3 totals 16 residues. CDR3 sequence (DNA): TGTGCCAGCAGCCCCGGGGGGTCGGGGGGGCTTGGAGGCTACACCTTC. Protein: CASSPGGSGGLGGYTF.

A single count supports this clone. J is TRBJ1-1 and V is TRBV14; D is possibly TRBD1 (6 bases). This CDR3 is 15 amino acids long. CDR1 is SGHDN, CDR2 FVKESK, per germline. The V end was cut by 4 bases, the J end by 1 base, with 13 bases between. DNA of the CDR3: TGTGCCAGCAGCCCCACGGGACACCAGAACACTGAAGCTTTCTTT. Translation gives CASSPTGHQNTEAFF.

This chain links TRBV28 with TRBJ1-5; TRBD1 matches at 9 bases. V shed 4 bases and J 6 bases; nucleotides not matched to a gene: 10. The CDR3 is 16 residues long. Germline assignment: CDR1 MDHEN and CDR2 SYDVKM. The CDR3: CASSSGWTGDGQPQHF. The CDR3 nucleotides are TGTGCCAGCAGTTCAGGATGGACAGGGGATGGTCAGCCCCAGCATTTT.

The V and J genes are TRBV10-3 and TRBJ1-2; 10 bases map to TRBD1. The CDR3 extends over 14 amino acids. J was trimmed by 8 bases and V by 5 bases; bases with no gene match: 8. The germline V gene has CDR1 ENHRY and CDR2 SYGVKD. CDR3 bases: TGTGCCATCAGTTCCGGGACAGGGGAGCGGGGCTACACCTTC. This codes for CAISSGTGERGYTF.

J is TRBJ1-1 and V is TRBV19, with 9 nucleotides matching TRBD1. Germline V lookup: CDR1 LNHDA, CDR2 SQIVND (reference sequence). The CDR3 runs 18 residues. J gave up 8 bases and V 0 bases, and 16 bases lay outside the gene matches. The CDR3 loop reads CASSIDLADRGRRAEAFF. The CDR3 DNA is TGTGCCAGTAGTATAGATTTGGCGGACAGGGGCCGGCGGGCCGAAGCTTTCTTT.

V and J are TRBV30 and TRBJ2-5; TRBD2 is a possible D gene (6 bases). This CDR3 has 14 residues. CDR1 and CDR2 (germline): GTSNPN, SVGIG (reference sequence). Trimming took off 0 bases at V and 5 bases at J, with 13 bases between the two ends. In DNA form, the CDR3 reads TGTGCCTGGAGTGTATGGGGGGTTCGGGAGACCCAGTACTTC. Translating it yields CAWSVWGVRETQYF.

The chain has TRBV4-1 and TRBJ2-5, with D tentatively TRBD1 (5 bases). The CDR3 length is 14 residues. Per the germline V gene, CDR1 is MGHRA and CDR2 is YSYEKL. V was clipped by 4 bases and J by 1 base, with 10 bases between them. CDR3 residues: CASSLSGLQETQYF. CDR3 nucleotides: TGCGCCAGCAGCCTTTCAGGGCTCCAAGAGACCCAGTACTTC.

This chain uses TRBV7-3 with TRBJ2-1; the match to TRBD2 covers 11 bases. Trimming took 4 bases from V and 4 from J; bases not matched to a gene: 12. CDR1 and CDR2 from the germline V gene are SGHTA and FQGTGA. The CDR3 runs to 18 residues. CDR3 nucleotides: TGTGCCAGCAGCTCCCCGGGGGGTAGCGGGGGGGATTACAATGAGCAGTTCTTC. It translates to CASSSPGGSGGDYNEQFF. Full variable domain (outside the CDR3, taken from reference TRBV7-3 and TRBJ2-1): GAGVSQTPSNKVTEKGKYVELRCDPISGHTALYWYRQSLGQGPEFLIYFQGTGAADDSGLPNDRFFAVRPEGSVSTLKIQRTERGDSAVYLCASSSPGGSGGDYNEQFFGPGTRLTVL.

The chain links TRBV11-2 to TRBJ2-1, with TRBD2 identical over 10 bases. V lost 1 base to trimming and J lost 4 bases; unmatched junction nucleotides: 13. The CDR3 extends over 19 amino acids. The germline V gene has CDR1 SGHAT and CDR2 FQNNGV. CDR3 protein: CASSLGLRRLAGAYNEQFF. DNA of the CDR3: TGTGCCAGCAGCTTAGGGTTACGACGGCTAGCGGGAGCTTACAATGAGCAGTTCTTC.

The chain recombines TRBV6-5 with TRBJ2-1; D might be TRBD2 (6 bases). Germline-derived CDR1 and CDR2 are MNHEY and SVGAGI. The CDR3 contains 15 residues. The V end was cut by 2 bases, the J end by 2 bases, with 10 bases between. CDR3 bases: TGTGCCAGCAGTTACGGCGGGGCCCCCTACAATGAGCAGTTCTTC. Translation: CASSYGGAPYNEQFF.

The rearrangement links TRBV6-5 to TRBJ2-1; TRBD1 aligns across 8 bases. The length of the CDR3 is 15 residues. The junction had 8 bases not matched to a gene; V was cut back by 2 bases and J by 8 bases. Germline V gene data show CDR1 as MNHEY and CDR2 as SVGAGI. The CDR3: CASSYGQGASDEQFF. DNA of the CDR3: TGTGCCAGCAGTTACGGGCAGGGGGCCAGCGATGAGCAGTTCTTC.